This TCR beta chain emerged from a study of blood T cell repertoires in COVID-19. Study-level information: Specimens from acute and convalescent COVID-19 originated in the United States, Italy and Spain. PBMCs, B-cell-depleted T cells, or T cells were the source of the cDNA or gDNA that made up the material.

The V and J ends lost 1 base and 4 bases, in that order; junction bases with no gene match: 12. Germline loops: CDR1 SGHVS, CDR2 FQNEAQ. The CDR3 has 17 residues. Per the authors' pipeline: Amplification with reference gene primers provided the estimates of nucleated cell counts. Libraries were prepared by immunoSEQ multiplex PCR; TCRdb keeps only in-frame clonotypes and omits some of them. V and J calls and clone size come straight from that table; D and trimming were deduced from the DNA. There are tens of thousands of clones in the sample; over 80% occur only once, and approximately 2.5% lies in the top ten.

Input material: peripheral blood. The J gene is TRBJ2-7, the V gene TRBV7-8; the match to TRBD2 covers 8 bases. The origin of this receptor is a human donor in a cohort sampled during active COVID-19. Here the CDR3 DNA reads TGTGCCAGCAGCTTAGGAGGCGGGACTAGTGTGCTGTACGAGCAGTACTTC. It encodes CASSLGGGTSVLYEQYF.